The source of this T cell receptor beta chain is a study of CD8 T cells in ankylosing spondylitis. As the method for making TCR beta libraries, quantitative 5'-RACE with molecular barcodes was used. TCRdb independently ran MiXCR on the 5' RACE reads; one entry per CDR3 protein. There are 250,000 or so distinct CDR3 sequences in the sample; over 15% occur only once, and roughly 34% lies in the top ten. The V segment lost 5 bases and the J segment 0 bases; nucleotides outside the gene matches: 3. This CDR3 is built from 15 residues. Germline lookup yields CDR1 SEHNR and CDR2 FQNEAQ (reference sequence).

This chain joins TRBV7-9 and TRBJ2-2; TRBD1 matches 7 bases. The sample was blood, either unsorted or a sorted T cell fraction (not recorded which). This receptor was obtained from a male donor with ankylosing spondylitis or in good health (not recorded which). This chain's CDR3 is CASSDREANTGELFF. CDR3 bases: TGTGCCAGCAGCGACAGGGAAGCGAACACCGGGGAGCTGTTTTTT.